At least ten counts were recorded for the clone carrying this T cell receptor beta chain. Its matching antigen is unknown. This entry belongs to a study of metastatic and nonmetastatic thyroid tumors. Study background: Across blood and tumor or nodule tissue, repertoires from malignant and benign thyroid patients were compared with one another.

Trimming removed 4 bases at V and 0 bases at J, with 13 bases between. CDR1 and CDR2 from the germline V gene are LNHDA and SQIVND (reference sequence). CDR3 size: 16 residues. Study-level points and caveats: When malignant thyroid tumors were compared with benign nodules, TCR beta diversity was reportedly significantly higher in the malignant tumors. This held in both blood and tumor samples.

Authors' analysis steps: Using the CDR3 differences seen across clinicopathological groups, the authors built a distant-metastasis classifier for papillary thyroid cancer, which was meant to discriminate distant-metastatic patients. With MiXCR, TCRdb called clones anew from the PCR reads. TCRdb assigned the V and J calls; the authors' analysis was not used. The table has approximately 58,000 clones, roughly 22% seen once. No treatment of any kind had been given to any patient before thyroid surgery. This clonotype was obtained from a female donor with papillary thyroid cancer or a benign thyroid nodule (not recorded which). Some clones in this sample may be carry-over from other donors' samples. What was sequenced was blood. V and J are TRBV19 and TRBJ1-5, with TRBD1 as a possible D gene (5 bases). The CDR3 DNA reads as TGTGCCAGTAGTAACCAAAACAGGTATAGCAATCAGCCCCAGCATTTT. It yields the protein CASSNQNRYSNQPQHF.